What follows are 25 T cell receptor beta chains derived from one specimen sequenced in a study of CD8+CD57+ T cells in acquired aplastic anemia. Genomic DNA was employed as the template in profiling TCR beta VDJ and CDR3. TCRdb itself ran the reads through MiXCR, one entry per CDR3 protein. The repertoire holds around 130,000 distinct CDR3 sequences, 48% seen once, with 2% to 3% in the top ten. Source material: sorted CD4+, CD8+, or CD8+CD57+ T cells (not recorded which) from PBMCs. The receptors were gathered from a human donor in good health, serving as a control.

This CDR3 is CATSGGGGSGANVLTF. The CDR3, as DNA: TGTGCCACCAGTGGGGGAGGAGGGTCTGGGGCCAACGTCCTGACTTTC. V usage is TRBV24-1 and J usage is TRBJ2-6, with a possible D match to TRBD2 (6 bases). Between the trimmed V and J ends, which lost 5 bases and 1 base, there was a span of 11 bases. The CDR3 has 16 residues. Germline V gene sequence: CDR1 KGHDR, CDR2 SFDVKD.

Comment on this clonotype: At one boundary the junction diverges from the germline segment, which might be a read error. The chain links TRBV7-2 to TRBJ2-3; D possibly corresponds to TRBD2 (6 bases). Germline loops: CDR1 SGHTA, CDR2 FQGNSA. This CDR3 is 14 amino acids long. The CDR3 spells CANSLIGGTDTQYF. The CDR3 DNA reads as TGCGCCAACAGCTTAATCGGGGGAACAGATACGCAGTATTTT.

This clonotype was recorded many times. J is TRBJ2-2 and V is TRBV6-4; tentative D call: TRBD1 (6 bases). Germline CDR1 is MRHNA and CDR2 is SNTAGT. This CDR3 spans 13 amino acids. V was cut by 5 bases and J by 7 bases, with 11 bases left in between. The CDR3, as DNA: TGTGCCAGCAGTCCTACAGGGCTCGGGGAGCTGTTTTTT. Its protein product is CASSPTGLGELFF.

This chain links TRBV7-2 with TRBJ2-7; no clear D gene. This CDR3 comprises 13 residues. V lost 2 bases to trimming and J lost 3 bases, with 8 bases between them. In germline, CDR1 is SGHTA, CDR2 FQGNSA. The CDR3 nucleotides read TGTGCCAGCAGCTTAACTGACGACTACGAGCAGTACTTC. Protein: CASSLTDDYEQYF.

Of note for this clonotype: Being one base from a much bigger clone, this may be a read error. The chain recombines TRBV9 with TRBJ1-4; a weak D match, TRBD1 (5 bases). The CDR3 is 14 residues long. Germline-derived CDR1 and CDR2 are SGDLS and YYNGEE. CDR3 region: CASSVDRRIEKLLF. CDR3 bases: TGTGCCAGCAGCGTAGACAGGCGAATTGAAAAACTGCTTTTT.

The chain recombines TRBV20-1 with TRBJ2-5, with TRBD1 as a possible D gene (6 bases). Per the germline V gene, CDR1 is DFQATT and CDR2 is SNEGSKA (reference sequence). Deletions cut 6 bases from V and 4 bases from J, with 24 bases between. The CDR3 spans 16 residues. The CDR3 protein is CSATSRTGSPIETQYF. In nucleotides, the CDR3 is TGCAGTGCCACCAGCAGAACAGGGAGCCCCATAGAGACCCAGTACTTC.

This clonotype was counted only a few times. CDR3 residues: CASSQPGQGVYEQYF. The CDR3 coding sequence is TGTGCCAGCAGTCAACCGGGACAGGGCGTCTACGAGCAGTACTTC. The chain combines TRBV25-1 with TRBJ2-7; 9 nucleotides agree with TRBD1. Looked up from germline, CDR1 is MGHDK and CDR2 is SYGVNS. The CDR3 runs to 15 residues. The trim removed 5 bases at V and 3 bases at J, leaving 8 bases unmatched.

About this clonotype: An end of the junction differs from the germline gene, which may be a read error. V usage is TRBV25-1 and J usage is TRBJ1-5, with D maybe TRBD1 (5 bases). CDR3 size: 15 residues. Per germline, CDR1 MGHDK and CDR2 SYGVNS. DNA for the CDR3: TGTGCCCGCAGTTTGACAGACGGTGGGAATCAGCCCCAGCATTTT. Its protein is CARSLTDGGNQPQHF.

The rearrangement joins TRBV25-1 to TRBJ1-5; D gene uncertain. The CDR3 is 16 amino acids. V was cut by 1 base and J by 4 bases, with 14 bases left in between. The germline CDR1 and CDR2 sequences are MGHDK and SYGVNS. CDR3 bases: TGTGCCAGCAGTGAATTCCGGTCAGGCATAAATCAGCCCCAGCATTTT. Protein product: CASSEFRSGINQPQHF.

This clonotype came up many times. This chain uses TRBV6-1 with TRBJ2-3; TRBD2 agrees at 10 bases. CDR1 is MNHNS, CDR2 SASEGT, per germline. Trimming at V came to 6 bases and at J to 0 bases, leaving 9 bases not matched to a gene. The CDR3 length is 17 residues. The CDR3 sequence is CASRRAASGGSTDTQYF. In DNA, the CDR3 is TGTGCCAGCAGAAGGGCGGCTAGCGGGGGTAGCACAGATACGCAGTATTTT.

This clonotype came up many times. J is TRBJ2-1 and V is TRBV11-3, with D tentatively TRBD2 (6 bases). V dropped 5 bases and J dropped 6 bases, with 20 bases sitting between them. There are 16 residues in the CDR3. Germline V gene lookup returns CDR1 SGHNT and CDR2 YENEEA. This CDR3 reads CASSTRDLLLPNEQFF. The CDR3 DNA reads as TGTGCCAGCAGCACCCGGGACTTACTCCTACCCAATGAGCAGTTCTTC.

This chain links TRBV4-3 with TRBJ1-1; D might be TRBD1 (5 bases). The V end lost 7 bases, the J end lost 0 bases, and 15 bases lay between the germline ends. Germline-derived CDR1 and CDR2 are LGHNA and YSLEER. This CDR3 spans 15 amino acids. The CDR3 protein is CASTPGKQMNTEAFF. CDR3 DNA: TGCGCCAGCACCCCAGGGAAACAAATGAACACTGAAGCTTTCTTT.

This chain links TRBV10-3 with TRBJ2-3; 9 nucleotides match TRBD2. The germline V gene encodes CDR1 ENHRY and CDR2 SYGVKD. The length of the CDR3 is 16 residues. V dropped 2 bases and J dropped 2; count of bases not matched to a gene: 5. CDR3 bases: TGTGCCATCAGTGAGACAGCGGGGGGCCCCACAGATACGCAGTATTTT. It yields the protein CAISETAGGPTDTQYF.

J is TRBJ2-3 and V is TRBV20-1; 8 bases map to TRBD2. This CDR3 spans 16 amino acids. The V segment lost 6 bases and the J segment 11 bases; nucleotides outside the gene matches: 22. CDR1 and CDR2 from the germline V gene are DFQATT and SNEGSKA (reference sequence). The CDR3 bases are TGCAGTGCCATTTTCCGTAGCGGGGCATCCTACAATGAGCAGTATTTT. Protein product: CSAIFRSGASYNEQYF.

J is TRBJ1-3 and V is TRBV10-3; the match to TRBD1 covers 7 bases. V shed 10 bases, J shed 3 bases, and the junction held 9 bases outside the gene matches. CDR1 is ENHRY and CDR2 is SYGVKD in the germline V gene. CDR3 length: 14 residues. CDR3 protein: CATRGMTVGNTIYF. DNA for the CDR3: TGTGCCACCAGGGGGATGACTGTTGGAAACACCATATATTTT.

The chain is built from TRBV19 and TRBJ1-1; unclear D gene. V gave up 3 bases and J gave up 7 bases, with 15 bases separating them. This CDR3 has 14 amino acids. CDR1 is LNHDA and CDR2 is SQIVND in the germline V gene (reference sequence). The chain's CDR3 is CASSMGQEASEAFF. The CDR3 region has the DNA TGTGCCAGTAGTATGGGTCAGGAGGCAAGTGAAGCTTTCTTT.

This chain uses TRBV29-1 with TRBJ2-1; D call uncertain. Trimming left V 3 bases short and J 0 bases short, with 12 bases between. The CDR3 length is 15 residues. The germline V gene has CDR1 SQVTM and CDR2 ANQGSEA. The CDR3 loop is CSVEDGSSSYNEQFF. The CDR3 DNA reads as TGCAGCGTTGAGGACGGATCCAGCTCCTACAATGAGCAGTTCTTC.

This clonotype has a count of ten or more. V is TRBV20-1 and J is TRBJ2-2; TRBD1 agrees at 9 bases. CDR3 size: 14 residues. Germline CDR1 is DFQATT and CDR2 is SNEGSKA (reference sequence). The V and J ends lost 5 bases and 4 bases, in that order; junction bases with no gene match: 5. Here the CDR3 DNA reads TGCAGTGCTGTCCGGGACAGGGCCACCGGGGAGCTGTTTTTT. Amino acids: CSAVRDRATGELFF.

This clonotype was seen repeatedly, ten times or more. CDR3: CASSLALGGYSGANVLTF. The CDR3 DNA follows: TGTGCCAGCAGCTTAGCGCTGGGGGGCTACTCTGGGGCCAACGTCCTGACTTTC. V usage is TRBV7-2 and J usage is TRBJ2-6; D is tentatively TRBD1 or TRBD2 (6 bases each). The V and J ends lost 0 bases and 0 bases respectively, with 12 bases between them. Germline CDR1 and CDR2: SGHTA and FQGNSA. The CDR3 sequence is 18 residues long.

This clonotype was found once. This chain connects TRBV9 to TRBJ2-2; maybe TRBD2 (6 bases). Between the trimmed V and J ends, which lost 3 bases and 7 bases, there was a span of 10 bases. CDR3 length: 13 residues. Germline CDR1 is SGDLS and CDR2 is YYNGEE. The CDR3: CASSAGASGELFF. CDR3 in DNA: TGTGCCAGCAGCGCGGGAGCGAGCGGGGAGCTGTTTTTT.

In this sample, this clonotype turned up many times. This chain links TRBV7-8 with TRBJ1-5; possible D gene TRBD1, 5 bases. Germline V CDR1 and CDR2: SGHVS, FQNEAQ. Trimming took off 5 bases at V and 0 bases at J, with 11 bases between the two ends. This CDR3 is 15 amino acids long. CDR3 in DNA: TGTGCCAGCAGCCGCGGGGGTTATAGCAATCAGCCCCAGCATTTT. Translated: CASSRGGYSNQPQHF.

This clonotype was observed many times. V gene TRBV2 combines with J gene TRBJ2-2, with 10 positions matching TRBD2. CDR1 and CDR2 (germline): SNHLY, FYNNEI. The V segment lost 7 bases and the J segment 5 bases; nucleotides outside the gene matches: 1. The CDR3 sequence is 13 residues long. The CDR3 region is CASNSGGTGELFF. In DNA form, the CDR3 reads TGTGCCAGCAATAGCGGGGGGACCGGGGAGCTGTTTTTT.

The J gene is TRBJ1-2, the V gene TRBV29-1, with 9 bases fitting TRBD1. CDR3 size: 12 residues. V shed 7 bases, J shed 7 bases, and the junction held 7 bases outside the gene matches. The germline V gene has CDR1 SQVTM and CDR2 ANQGSEA. The CDR3 is CSAQQGAGGYTF. The DNA of the CDR3 is TGCAGCGCCCAACAGGGGGCAGGTGGCTACACCTTC.

At least ten counts were recorded for this clonotype. The chain carries TRBV12-3 or TRBV12-4 and TRBJ2-3; TRBD1 aligns across 7 bases. Losses at the gene ends were 6 bases for V and 5 bases for J; bases not matched to a gene: 14. This CDR3 spans 16 amino acids. The DNA of the CDR3 is TGTGCCAGCAGCTTTACACAGGGGAGCCGGAGAGATACGCAGTATTTT. Its translation: CASSFTQGSRRDTQYF.

The chain joins TRBV15 to TRBJ1-4; D unresolved. V gave up 8 bases and J gave up 8 bases, with 15 bases separating them. Germline V gene sequence: CDR1 LNHNV, CDR2 YYDKDF (reference sequence). This CDR3 contains 13 residues. This CDR3 reads CATPGEGGEKLFF. The DNA of the CDR3 is TGTGCCACCCCCGGGGAGGGAGGGGAAAAACTGTTTTTT. Full variable domain (remainder filled in from reference TRBV15 and TRBJ1-4): DAMVIQNPRYQVTQFGKPVTLSCSQTLNHNVMYWYQQKSSQAPKLLFHYYDKDFNNEADTPDNFQSRRPNTSFCFLDIRSPGLGDTAMYLCATPGEGGEKLFFGSGTQLSVL.